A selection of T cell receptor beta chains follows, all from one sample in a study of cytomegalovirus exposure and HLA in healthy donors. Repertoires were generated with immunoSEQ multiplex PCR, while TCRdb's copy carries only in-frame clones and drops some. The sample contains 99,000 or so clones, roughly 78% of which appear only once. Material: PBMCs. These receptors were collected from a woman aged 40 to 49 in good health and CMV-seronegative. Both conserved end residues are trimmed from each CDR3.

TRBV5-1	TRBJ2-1	ASSGGGLAGYNEQF
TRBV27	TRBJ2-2	ASSPGLSGELF
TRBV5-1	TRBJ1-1	ASSLAAGRNTEAF
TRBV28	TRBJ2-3	ASSLPASGRDSDTQY
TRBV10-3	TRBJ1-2	AISGGGQGLFRGYT
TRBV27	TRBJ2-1	ASSPPSSGSRDEQF
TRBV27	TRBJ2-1	ASSPRTSGSRLGFPYNEQF
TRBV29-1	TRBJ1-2	SVVLASYGYT
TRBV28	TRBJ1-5	ASTVLSGDNQPQH
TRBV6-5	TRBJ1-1	ASSPDRGVGEAF
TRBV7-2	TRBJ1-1	ASSRNGGNTEAF
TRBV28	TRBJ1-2	ASSLPTEQGANYGYT
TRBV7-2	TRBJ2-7	ASSSRLRGSRGYEQY
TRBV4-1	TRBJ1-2	ASSQSQGSYGYT
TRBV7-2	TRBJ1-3	ASSLDSPHSGNTIY
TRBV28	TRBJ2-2	ASSHPGLAGRNTGELF
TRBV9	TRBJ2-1	ASSVALAEYNEQF
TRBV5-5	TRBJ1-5	ASSSLTGRNQPQH
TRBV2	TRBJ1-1	ASSHRVPEAF
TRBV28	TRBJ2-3	ASSLGTGGRFFVTDTQY
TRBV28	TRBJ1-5	ASSLSHRVKQPQH
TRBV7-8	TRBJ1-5	ASSSGQSNQPQH
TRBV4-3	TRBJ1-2	ASSQDWGRGEDYGYT
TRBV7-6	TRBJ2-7	ASKPGLRSSYEQY
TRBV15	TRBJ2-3	ATSSGLGTSESPTSTDTQY
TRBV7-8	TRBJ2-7	ASSLGTGSYEQY
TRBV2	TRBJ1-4	ASSTSPGGTGYEKLF
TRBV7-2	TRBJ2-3	ASSLLGGTTDTQY
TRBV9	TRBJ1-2	ASSVDLTGDAYT
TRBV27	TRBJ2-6	ASRDRLNLAGANVLT
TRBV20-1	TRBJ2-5	SAPDHVEQY
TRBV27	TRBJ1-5	ASSSPGGGGSNQPQH
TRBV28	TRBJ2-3	ASRGGADTQY
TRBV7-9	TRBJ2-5	ASSARGGGETQY
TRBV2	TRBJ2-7	ASRWGGQGYYEQY
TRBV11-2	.	ASQTRQGFYEQY
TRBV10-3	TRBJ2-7	AISEVGSHLYEQY
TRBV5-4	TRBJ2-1	ASSPTSGRWDEQF
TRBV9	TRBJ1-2	ASTPGPGGNYGYT
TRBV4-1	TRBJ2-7	ASSLSEVYEQY
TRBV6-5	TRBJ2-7	ASSYSVGTNWDEQY
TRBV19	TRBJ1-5	ASSFGAGNQPQH
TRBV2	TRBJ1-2	ASSEGKARANYGYT
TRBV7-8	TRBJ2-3	ASSLLAAPSTDTQY
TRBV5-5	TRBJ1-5	ASSPGGRSDQPQH
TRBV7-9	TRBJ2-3	ASSLYLAADTQY
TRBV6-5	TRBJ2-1	ASSPSYNEQF